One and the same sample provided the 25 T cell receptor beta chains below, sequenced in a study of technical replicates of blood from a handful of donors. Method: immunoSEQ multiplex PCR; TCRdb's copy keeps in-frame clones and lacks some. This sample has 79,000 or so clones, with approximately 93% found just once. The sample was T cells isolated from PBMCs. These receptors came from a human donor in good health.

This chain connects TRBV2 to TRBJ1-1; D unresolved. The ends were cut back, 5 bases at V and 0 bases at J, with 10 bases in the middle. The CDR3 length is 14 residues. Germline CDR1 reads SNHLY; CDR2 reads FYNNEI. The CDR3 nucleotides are TGTGCCAGCAGTACCAGACAAATGAACACTGAAGCTTTCTTT. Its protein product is CASSTRQMNTEAFF.

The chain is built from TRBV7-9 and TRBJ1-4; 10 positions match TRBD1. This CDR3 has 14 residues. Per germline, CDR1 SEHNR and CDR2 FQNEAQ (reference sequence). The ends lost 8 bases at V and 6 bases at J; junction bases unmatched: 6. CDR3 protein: CASPLGTGDEKLFF. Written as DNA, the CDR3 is TGTGCCAGCCCCCTCGGGACAGGGGATGAAAAACTGTTTTTT.

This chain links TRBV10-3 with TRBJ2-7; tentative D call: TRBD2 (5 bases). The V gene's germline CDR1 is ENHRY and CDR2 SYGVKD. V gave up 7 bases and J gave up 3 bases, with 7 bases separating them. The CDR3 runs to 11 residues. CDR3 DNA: TGTGCCATCACGGCGGGCTACGAGCAGTACTTC. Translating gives CAITAGYEQYF.

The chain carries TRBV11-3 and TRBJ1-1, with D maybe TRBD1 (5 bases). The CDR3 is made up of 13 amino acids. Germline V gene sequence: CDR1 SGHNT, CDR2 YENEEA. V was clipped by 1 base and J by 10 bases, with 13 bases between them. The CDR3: CASSLGQPQLAFF. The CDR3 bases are TGTGCCAGCAGCTTAGGACAGCCACAGCTAGCTTTCTTT. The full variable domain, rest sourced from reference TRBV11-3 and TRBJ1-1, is EAGVVQSPRYKIIEKKQPVAFWCNPISGHNTLYWYLQNLGQGPELLIRYENEEAVDDSQLPKDRFSAERLKGVDSTLKIQPAELGDSAVYLCASSLGQPQLAFFGQGTRLTVV.

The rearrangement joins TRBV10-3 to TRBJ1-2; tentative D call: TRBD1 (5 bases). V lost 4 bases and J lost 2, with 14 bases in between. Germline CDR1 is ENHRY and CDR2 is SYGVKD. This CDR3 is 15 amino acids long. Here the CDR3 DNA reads TGTGCCATCAGTGTGGGAGGGACGGGGAACTATGGCTACACCTTC. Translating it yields CAISVGGTGNYGYTF.

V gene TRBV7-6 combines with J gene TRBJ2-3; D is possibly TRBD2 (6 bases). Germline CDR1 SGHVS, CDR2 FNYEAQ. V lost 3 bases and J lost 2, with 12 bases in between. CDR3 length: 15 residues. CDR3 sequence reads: CASSFDSGYTDTQYF. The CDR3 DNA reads TGTGCCAGCAGCTTCGACAGCGGGTACACAGATACGCAGTATTTT.

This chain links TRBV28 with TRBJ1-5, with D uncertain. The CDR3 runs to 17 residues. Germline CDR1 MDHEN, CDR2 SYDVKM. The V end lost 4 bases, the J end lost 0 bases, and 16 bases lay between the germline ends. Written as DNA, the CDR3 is TGTGCCAGCAGTTCATATGGGTCAGCGTATAGCAATCAGCCCCAGCATTTT. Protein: CASSSYGSAYSNQPQHF.

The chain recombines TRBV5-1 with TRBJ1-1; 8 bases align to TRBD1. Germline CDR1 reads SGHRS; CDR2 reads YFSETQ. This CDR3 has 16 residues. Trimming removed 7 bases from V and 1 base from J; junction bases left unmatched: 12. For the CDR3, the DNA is TGCGCCAGCTTCTTAGGGCAGGGGGCAACGAACACTGAAGCTTTCTTT. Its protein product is CASFLGQGATNTEAFF.

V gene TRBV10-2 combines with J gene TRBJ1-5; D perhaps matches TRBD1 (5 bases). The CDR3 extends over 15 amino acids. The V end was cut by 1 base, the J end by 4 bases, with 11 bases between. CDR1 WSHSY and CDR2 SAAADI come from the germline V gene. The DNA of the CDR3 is TGCGCCAGCAGTGAGTGGGGACTGAGGAATCAGCCCCAGCATTTT. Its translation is CASSEWGLRNQPQHF.

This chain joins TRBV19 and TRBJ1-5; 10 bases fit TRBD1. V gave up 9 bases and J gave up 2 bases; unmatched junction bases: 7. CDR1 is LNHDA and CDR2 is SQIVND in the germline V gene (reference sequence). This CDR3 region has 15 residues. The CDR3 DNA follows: TGTGCCAGCTGCCCCGGGACAGGGGGCAATCAGCCCCAGCATTTT. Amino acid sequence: CASCPGTGGNQPQHF.

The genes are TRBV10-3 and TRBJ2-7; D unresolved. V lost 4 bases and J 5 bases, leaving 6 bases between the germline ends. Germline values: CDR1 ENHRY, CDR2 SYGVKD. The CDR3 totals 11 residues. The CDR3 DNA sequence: TGTGCCATCAGTGTAGCAGACGAGCAGTACTTC. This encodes CAISVADEQYF.

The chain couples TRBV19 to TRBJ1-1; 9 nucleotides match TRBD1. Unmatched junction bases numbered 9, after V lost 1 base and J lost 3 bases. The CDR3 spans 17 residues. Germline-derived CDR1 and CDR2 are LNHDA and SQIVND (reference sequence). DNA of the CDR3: TGTGCCAGTAGTATAGGACAGGGGGTAGGGTTAGACACTGAAGCTTTCTTT. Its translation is CASSIGQGVGLDTEAFF.

The CDR3 DNA is TGTGCCAGCAGTTACTCGAGCGCTGATGGCTACACCTTC. It is translated as CASSYSSADGYTF. The chain joins TRBV6-6 to TRBJ1-2; D gene ambiguous. Trimming removed 0 bases at V and 6 bases at J, with 8 bases between. The length of the CDR3 is 13 residues. The germline CDR1 and CDR2 sequences are MNHNY and SVGAGI (reference sequence).

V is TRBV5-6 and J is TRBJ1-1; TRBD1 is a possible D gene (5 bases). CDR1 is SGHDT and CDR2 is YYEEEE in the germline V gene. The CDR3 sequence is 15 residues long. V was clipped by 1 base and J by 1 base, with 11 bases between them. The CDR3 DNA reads TGTGCCAGCAGCTTGACCACTCAGGGGAACACTGAAGCTTTCTTT. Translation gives CASSLTTQGNTEAFF.

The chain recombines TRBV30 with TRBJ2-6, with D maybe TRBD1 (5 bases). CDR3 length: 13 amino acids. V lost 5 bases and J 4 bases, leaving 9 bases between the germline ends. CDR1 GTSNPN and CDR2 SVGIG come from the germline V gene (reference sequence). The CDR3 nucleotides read TGTGCCTGGTCCAGGGTAGGGGCCAACGTCCTGACTTTC. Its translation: CAWSRVGANVLTF.

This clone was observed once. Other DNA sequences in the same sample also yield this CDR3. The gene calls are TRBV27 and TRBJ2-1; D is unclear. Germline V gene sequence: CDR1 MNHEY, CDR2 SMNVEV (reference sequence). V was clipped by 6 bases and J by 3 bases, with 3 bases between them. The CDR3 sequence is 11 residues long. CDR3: CASSLYNEQFF. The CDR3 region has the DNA TGTGCCAGCAGCCTCTACAATGAGCAGTTCTTC.

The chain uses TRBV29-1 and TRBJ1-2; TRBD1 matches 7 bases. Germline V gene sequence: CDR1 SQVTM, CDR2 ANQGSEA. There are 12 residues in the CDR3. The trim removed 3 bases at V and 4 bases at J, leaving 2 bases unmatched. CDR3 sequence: CSVDWDSYGYTF. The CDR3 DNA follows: TGCAGCGTTGATTGGGACAGCTATGGCTACACCTTC.

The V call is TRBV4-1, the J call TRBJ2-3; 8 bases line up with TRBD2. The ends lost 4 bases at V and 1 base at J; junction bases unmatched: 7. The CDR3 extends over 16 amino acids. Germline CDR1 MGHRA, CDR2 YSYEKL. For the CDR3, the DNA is TGCGCCAGCAGCCCCCCGGGGGGGGAAGGCACAGATACGCAGTATTTT. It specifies CASSPPGGEGTDTQYF.

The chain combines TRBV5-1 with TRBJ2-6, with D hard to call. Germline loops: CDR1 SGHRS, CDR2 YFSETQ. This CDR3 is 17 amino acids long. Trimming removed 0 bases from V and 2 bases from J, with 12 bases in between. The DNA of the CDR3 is TGCGCCAGCAGCTTGGAAGTGGCTCCAGCTGGGGCCAACGTCCTGACTTTC. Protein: CASSLEVAPAGANVLTF.

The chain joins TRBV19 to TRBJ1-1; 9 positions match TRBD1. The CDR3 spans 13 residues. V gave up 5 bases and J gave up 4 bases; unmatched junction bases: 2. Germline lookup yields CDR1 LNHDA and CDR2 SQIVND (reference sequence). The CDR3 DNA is TGTGCCAGTAGTGTACAGGGGGCCACTGAAGCTTTCTTT. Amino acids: CASSVQGATEAFF. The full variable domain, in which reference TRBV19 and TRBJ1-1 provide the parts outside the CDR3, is DGGITQSPKYLFRKEGQNVTLSCEQNLNHDAMYWYRQDPGQGLRLIYYSQIVNDFQKGDIAEGYSVSREKKESFPLTVTSAQKNPTAFYLCASSVQGATEAFFGQGTRLTVV.

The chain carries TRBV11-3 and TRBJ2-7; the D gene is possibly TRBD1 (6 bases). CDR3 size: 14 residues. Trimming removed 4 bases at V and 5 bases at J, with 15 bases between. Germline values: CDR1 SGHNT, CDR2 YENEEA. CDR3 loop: CASSSTDSRNEQYF. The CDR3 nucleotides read TGTGCCAGCAGCTCTACGGACAGTCGAAACGAGCAGTACTTC.

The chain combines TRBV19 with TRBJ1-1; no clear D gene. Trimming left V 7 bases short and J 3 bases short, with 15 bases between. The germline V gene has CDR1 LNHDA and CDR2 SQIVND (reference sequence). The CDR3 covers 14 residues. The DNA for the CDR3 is TGTGCCAGTACCCTCTGGCAGGCTGACACTGAAGCTTTCTTT. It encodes CASTLWQADTEAFF.

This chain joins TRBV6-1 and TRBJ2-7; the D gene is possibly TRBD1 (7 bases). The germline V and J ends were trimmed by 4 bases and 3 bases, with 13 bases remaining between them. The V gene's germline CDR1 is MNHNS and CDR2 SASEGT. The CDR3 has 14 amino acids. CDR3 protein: CASSASGGIYEQYF. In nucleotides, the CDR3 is TGTGCCAGCAGTGCGTCAGGGGGGATCTACGAGCAGTACTTC.

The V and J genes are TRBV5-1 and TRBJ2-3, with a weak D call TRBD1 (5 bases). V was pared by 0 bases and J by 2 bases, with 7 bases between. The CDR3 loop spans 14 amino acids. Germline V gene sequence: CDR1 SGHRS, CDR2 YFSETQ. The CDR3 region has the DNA TGCGCCAGCAGCTTGGAGACAGACACAGATACGCAGTATTTT. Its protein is CASSLETDTDTQYF.

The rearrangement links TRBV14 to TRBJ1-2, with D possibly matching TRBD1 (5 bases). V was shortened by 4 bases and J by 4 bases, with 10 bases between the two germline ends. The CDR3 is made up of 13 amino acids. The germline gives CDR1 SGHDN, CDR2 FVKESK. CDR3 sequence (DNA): TGTGCCAGCAGCCCAGGGCCGAGCTATGGCTACACCTTC. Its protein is CASSPGPSYGYTF.